This is a list of T cell receptor beta chains from one sample in a study of blood T cell repertoires in COVID-19. The table came from immunoSEQ multiplex PCR; TCRdb's copy has only in-frame clones and leaves some out. The data show about 190,000 clones, with approximately 79% seen just once and under 15% held by the top ten. The sample taken for sequencing was peripheral blood. The receptors come from a woman aged 50 to 60 with acute or convalescent COVID-19. CDR3s leave out the opening cysteine and the closing phenylalanine or tryptophan. Fields, in order: clone size, V gene, J gene, CDR3 protein. Clone size, where shown, is once, few, many, or a class for clones that have expanded.

>once|TRBV18|TRBJ2-5
ASSPPEKTQY
>NA|TRBV20-1|TRBJ1-2
SASGKIRDGYT
>NA|TRBV12-3/TRBV12-4|TRBJ2-7
ASRRTGGYEQY
>NA|TRBV19|TRBJ1-4
ASSIQGEKLF
>NA|TRBV11-2|TRBJ1-1
ASSSMVGDTEAF
>NA|TRBV6-6|TRBJ2-7
ASSYPRGQSYEQY
>NA|TRBV18|TRBJ2-4
ASSFQTGAKNIQY
>NA|TRBV29-1|TRBJ2-1
SVSRQLNEQF
>NA|TRBV19|TRBJ2-7
ASSVTGESDEQY
>NA|TRBV6-5|TRBJ1-5
ASSYSPPGGGQPQH
>few|TRBV24-1|TRBJ2-2
ATSKTGGTNTGELF
>NA|TRBV19|TRBJ1-4
ASTPAGTEYEKLF
>once|TRBV11-2|TRBJ2-2
ASSLEGHTGELF
>few|TRBV29-1|TRBJ2-7
SVEVGAGDEQY
>NA|TRBV28|TRBJ1-5
ASSPLQGDTNQPQH
>NA|TRBV6-5|TRBJ1-5
ASRRDRGKVEPQH
>NA|TRBV4-3|TRBJ1-2
ASSQDVVAGLYGYT